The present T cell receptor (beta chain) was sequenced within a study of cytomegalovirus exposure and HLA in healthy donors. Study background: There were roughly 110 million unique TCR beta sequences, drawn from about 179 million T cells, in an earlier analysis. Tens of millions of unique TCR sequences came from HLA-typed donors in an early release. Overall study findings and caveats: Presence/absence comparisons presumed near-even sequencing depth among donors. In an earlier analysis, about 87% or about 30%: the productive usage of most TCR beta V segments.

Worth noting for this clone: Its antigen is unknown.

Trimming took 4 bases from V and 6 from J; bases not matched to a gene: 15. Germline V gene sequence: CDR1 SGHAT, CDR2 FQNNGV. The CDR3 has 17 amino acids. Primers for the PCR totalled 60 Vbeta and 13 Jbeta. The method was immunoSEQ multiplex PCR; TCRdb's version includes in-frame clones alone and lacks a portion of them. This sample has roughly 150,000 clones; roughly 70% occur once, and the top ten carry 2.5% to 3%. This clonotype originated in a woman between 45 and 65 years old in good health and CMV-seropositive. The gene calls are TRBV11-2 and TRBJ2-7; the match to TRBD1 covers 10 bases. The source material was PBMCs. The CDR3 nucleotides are TGTGCCAGCAGCTCTCCCGGAGCCGGGACAGGGGATCGCGAGCAGTACTTC. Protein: CASSSPGAGTGDREQYF. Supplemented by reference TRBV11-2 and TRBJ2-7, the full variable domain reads EAGVAQSPRYKIIEKRQSVAFWCNPISGHATLYWYQQILGQGPKLLIQFQNNGVVDDSQLPKDRFSAERLKGVDSTLKIQPAKLEDSAVYLCASSSPGAGTGDREQYFGPGTRLTVT.